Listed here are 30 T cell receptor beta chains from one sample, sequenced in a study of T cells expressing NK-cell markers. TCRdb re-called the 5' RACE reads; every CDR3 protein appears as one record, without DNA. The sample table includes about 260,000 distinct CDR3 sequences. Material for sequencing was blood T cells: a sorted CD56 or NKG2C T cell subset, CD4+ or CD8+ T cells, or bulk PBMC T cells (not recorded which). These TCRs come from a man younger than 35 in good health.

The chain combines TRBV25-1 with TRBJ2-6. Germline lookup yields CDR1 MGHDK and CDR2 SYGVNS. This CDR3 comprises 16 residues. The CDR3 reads CASSARFDPGANVLTF.

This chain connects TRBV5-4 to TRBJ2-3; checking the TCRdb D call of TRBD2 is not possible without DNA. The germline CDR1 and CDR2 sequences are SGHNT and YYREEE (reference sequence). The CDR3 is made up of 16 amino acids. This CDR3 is CASSFSGLSSTDTQYF.

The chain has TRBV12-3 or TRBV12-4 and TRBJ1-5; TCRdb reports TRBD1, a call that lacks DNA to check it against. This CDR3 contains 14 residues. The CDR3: CASSATSRDQPQHF.

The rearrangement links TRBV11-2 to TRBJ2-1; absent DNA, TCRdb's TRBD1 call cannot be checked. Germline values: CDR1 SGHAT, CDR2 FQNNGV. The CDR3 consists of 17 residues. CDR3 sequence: CASSLRAWRGRNNEQFF. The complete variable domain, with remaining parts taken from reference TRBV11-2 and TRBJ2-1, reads EAGVAQSPRYKIIEKRQSVAFWCNPISGHATLYWYQQILGQGPKLLIQFQNNGVVDDSQLPKDRFSAERLKGVDSTLKIQPAKLEDSAVYLCASSLRAWRGRNNEQFFGPGTRLTVL.

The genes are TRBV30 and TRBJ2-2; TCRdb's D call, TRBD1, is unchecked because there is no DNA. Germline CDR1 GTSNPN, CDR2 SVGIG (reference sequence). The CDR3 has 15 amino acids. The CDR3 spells CAWSDGRGQAGELFF.

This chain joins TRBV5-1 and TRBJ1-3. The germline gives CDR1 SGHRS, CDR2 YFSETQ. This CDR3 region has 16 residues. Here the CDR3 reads CASSLNGGHSGNTIYF.

This CDR3 is CSVEGKLMDREAFF. The chain employs TRBV29-1 and TRBJ1-1. From germline, CDR1 is SQVTM and CDR2 ANQGSEA. The CDR3 covers 14 residues.

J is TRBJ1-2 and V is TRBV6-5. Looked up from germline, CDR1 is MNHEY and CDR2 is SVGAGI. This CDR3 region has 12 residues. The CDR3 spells CASSYYGGGYTF.

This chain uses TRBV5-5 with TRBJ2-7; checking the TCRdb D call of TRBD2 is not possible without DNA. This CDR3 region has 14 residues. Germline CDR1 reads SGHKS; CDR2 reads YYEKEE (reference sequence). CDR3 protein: CASHSVGETYEQYF.

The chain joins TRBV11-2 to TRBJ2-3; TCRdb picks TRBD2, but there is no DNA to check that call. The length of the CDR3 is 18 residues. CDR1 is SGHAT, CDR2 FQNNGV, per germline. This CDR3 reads CASSHGTSGRRGTDTQYF.

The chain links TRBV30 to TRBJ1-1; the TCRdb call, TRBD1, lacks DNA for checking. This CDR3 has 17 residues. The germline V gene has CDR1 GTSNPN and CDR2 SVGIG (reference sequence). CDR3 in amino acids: CAWSGGGTGAMNTEAFF.

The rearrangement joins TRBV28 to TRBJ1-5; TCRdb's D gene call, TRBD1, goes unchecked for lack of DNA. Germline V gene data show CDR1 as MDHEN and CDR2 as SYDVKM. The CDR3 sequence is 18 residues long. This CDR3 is CASSFPGTLSNPDQPQHF.

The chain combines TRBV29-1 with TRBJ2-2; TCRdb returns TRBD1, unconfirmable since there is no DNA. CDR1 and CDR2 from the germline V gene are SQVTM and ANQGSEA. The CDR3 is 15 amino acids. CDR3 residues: CSVGPEGGHTGELFF.

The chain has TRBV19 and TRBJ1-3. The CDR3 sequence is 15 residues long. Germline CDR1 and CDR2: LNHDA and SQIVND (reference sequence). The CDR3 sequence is CASSFPGGAGNTIYF.

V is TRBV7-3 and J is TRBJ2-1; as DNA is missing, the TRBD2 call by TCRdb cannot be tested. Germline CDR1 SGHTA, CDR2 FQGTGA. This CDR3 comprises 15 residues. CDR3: CASSRTSGSTNEQFF.

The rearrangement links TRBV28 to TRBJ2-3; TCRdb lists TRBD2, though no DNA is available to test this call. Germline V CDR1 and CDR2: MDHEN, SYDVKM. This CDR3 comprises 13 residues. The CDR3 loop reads CASRTGGVDTQYF.

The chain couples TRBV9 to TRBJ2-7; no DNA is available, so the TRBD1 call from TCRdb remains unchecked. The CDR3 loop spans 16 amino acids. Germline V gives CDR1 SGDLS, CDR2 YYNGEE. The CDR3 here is CASSVGTGRKPYEQYF. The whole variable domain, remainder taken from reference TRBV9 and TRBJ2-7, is DSGVTQTPKHLITATGQRVTLRCSPRSGDLSVYWYQQSLDQGLQFLIQYYNGEERAKGNILERFSAQQFPDLHSELNLSSLELGDSALYFCASSVGTGRKPYEQYFGPGTRLTVT.

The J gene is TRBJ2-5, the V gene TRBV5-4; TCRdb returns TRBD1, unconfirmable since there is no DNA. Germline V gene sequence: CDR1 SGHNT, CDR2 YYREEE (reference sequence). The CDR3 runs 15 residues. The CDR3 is CASSLQGGGEETQYF.

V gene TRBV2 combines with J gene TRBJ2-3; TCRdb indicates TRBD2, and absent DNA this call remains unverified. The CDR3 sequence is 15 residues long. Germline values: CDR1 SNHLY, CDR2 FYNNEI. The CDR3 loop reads CASSFSTSGTDTQYF.

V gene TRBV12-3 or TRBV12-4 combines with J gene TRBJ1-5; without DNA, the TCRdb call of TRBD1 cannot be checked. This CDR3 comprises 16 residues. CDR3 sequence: CASSSPPTESNQPQHF.

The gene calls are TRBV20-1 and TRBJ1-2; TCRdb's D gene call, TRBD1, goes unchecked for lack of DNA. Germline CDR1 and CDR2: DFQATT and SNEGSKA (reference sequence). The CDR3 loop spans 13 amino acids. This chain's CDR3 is CSARPGESYGYTF.

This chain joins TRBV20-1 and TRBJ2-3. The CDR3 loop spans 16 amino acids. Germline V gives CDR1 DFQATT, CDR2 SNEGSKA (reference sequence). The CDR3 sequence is CSASFRAKTSTDTQYF.

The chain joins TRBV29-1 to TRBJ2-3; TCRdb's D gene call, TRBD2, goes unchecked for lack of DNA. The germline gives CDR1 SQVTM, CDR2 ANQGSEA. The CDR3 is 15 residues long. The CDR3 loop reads CSVSAGTALTDTQYF.

The CDR3 region is CSVAGDHMGNTEAFF. This chain links TRBV29-1 with TRBJ1-1; the TCRdb call, TRBD1, lacks DNA for checking. This CDR3 is 15 amino acids long. Looked up from germline, CDR1 is SQVTM and CDR2 is ANQGSEA.

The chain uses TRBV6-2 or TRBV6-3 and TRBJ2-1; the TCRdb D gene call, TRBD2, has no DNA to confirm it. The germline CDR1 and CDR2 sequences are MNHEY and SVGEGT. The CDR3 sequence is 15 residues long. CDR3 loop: CASSYPAGGKDEQFF.

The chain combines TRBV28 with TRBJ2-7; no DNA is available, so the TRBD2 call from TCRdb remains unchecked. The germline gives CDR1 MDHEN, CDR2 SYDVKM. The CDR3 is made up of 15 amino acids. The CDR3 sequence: CASRPASGIIYEQYF.

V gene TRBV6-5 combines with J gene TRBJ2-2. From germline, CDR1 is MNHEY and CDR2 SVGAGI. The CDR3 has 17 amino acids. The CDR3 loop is CASSYSRGTFDTGELFF.

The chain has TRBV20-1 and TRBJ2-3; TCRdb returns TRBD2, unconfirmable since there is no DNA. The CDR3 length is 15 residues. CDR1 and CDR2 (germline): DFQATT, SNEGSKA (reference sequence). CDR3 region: CSARLARGRTDTQYF.

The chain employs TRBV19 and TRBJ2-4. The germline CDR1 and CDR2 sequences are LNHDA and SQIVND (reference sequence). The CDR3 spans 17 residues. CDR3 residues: CASTHGHSLGTKNIQYF.

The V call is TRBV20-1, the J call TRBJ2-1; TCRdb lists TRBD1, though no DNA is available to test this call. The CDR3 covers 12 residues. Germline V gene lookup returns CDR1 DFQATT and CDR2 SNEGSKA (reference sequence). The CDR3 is CSATGQGSEQFF.